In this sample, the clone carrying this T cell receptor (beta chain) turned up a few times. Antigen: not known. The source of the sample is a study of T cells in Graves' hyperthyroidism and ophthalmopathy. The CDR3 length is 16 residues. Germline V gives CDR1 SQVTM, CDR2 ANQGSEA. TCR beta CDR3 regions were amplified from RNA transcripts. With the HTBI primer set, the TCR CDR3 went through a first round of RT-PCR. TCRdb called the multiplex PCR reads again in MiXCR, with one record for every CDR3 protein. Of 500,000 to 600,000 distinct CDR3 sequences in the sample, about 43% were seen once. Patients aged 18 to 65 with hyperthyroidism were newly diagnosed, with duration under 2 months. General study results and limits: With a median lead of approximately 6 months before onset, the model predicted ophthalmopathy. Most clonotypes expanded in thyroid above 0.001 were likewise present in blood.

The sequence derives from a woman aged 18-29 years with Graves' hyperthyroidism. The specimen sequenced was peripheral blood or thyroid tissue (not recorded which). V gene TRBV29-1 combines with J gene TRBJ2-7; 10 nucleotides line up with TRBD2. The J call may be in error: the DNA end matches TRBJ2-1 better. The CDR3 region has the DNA TGCAGCGTTGATGGGCTAGCGGGAGTCTCCTACAATGAGCAGTTCTTC. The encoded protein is CSVDGLAGVSYNEQFF.